A single sample gave rise to the 15 T cell receptor beta chains below, sequenced in a study of T-cell reconstitution after alpha-beta-depleted transplantation in children. Study findings and constraints: Once a year had passed after transplant, T-cell counts and diversity came mostly from newly produced T cells.

These receptors' antigens are unknown. Molecular barcoding with unique molecular identifiers was used for the TCRbeta library. TCRdb reanalysed the PCR reads using MiXCR and keeps one entry per CDR3 protein. In the table there are fewer than 350,000 distinct CDR3 sequences, around 7.1% of which are singletons. This specimen was peripheral blood, taken 360 days after TCRalphabeta/CD19-depleted stem cell transplant. The origin of the receptors is a female patient younger than 10 who had a stem cell transplant for Fanconi anemia, so the T cells may come from the graft donor.

This clonotype was detected only a few times. The gene calls are TRBV2 and TRBJ2-7, with TRBD1 identical over 7 bases. The CDR3 contains 13 residues. From germline, CDR1 is SNHLY and CDR2 FYNNEI. J was trimmed by 5 bases and V by 3 bases; bases with no gene match: 4. This chain's CDR3 is CASSDPDRDEQYF. The CDR3 nucleotides are TGTGCCAGCAGTGACCCCGACAGGGACGAGCAGTACTTC.

This clonotype has ten or more counts. The chain has TRBV5-1 and TRBJ2-7, with D possibly being TRBD1 (6 bases). The V end lost 5 bases, the J end lost 7 bases, and 22 bases lay between the germline ends. There are 15 residues in the CDR3. Germline V gene lookup returns CDR1 SGHRS and CDR2 YFSETQ. The CDR3, as DNA: TGCGCCAGCAGTGAAGGAACAGGGTCATTGGGAGAGCAGTACTTC. Translated, it gives CASSEGTGSLGEQYF.

This clonotype was seen repeatedly, ten times or more. V gene TRBV25-1 combines with J gene TRBJ2-7; no reliable D call. Deletions cut 5 bases from V and 1 base from J, with 6 bases between. The CDR3 is 12 residues long. The V gene's germline CDR1 is MGHDK and CDR2 SYGVNS. This CDR3 reads CASSTTSYEQYF. CDR3 nucleotide sequence: TGTGCCAGCAGTACGACATCCTACGAGCAGTACTTC.

This clonotype has a handful of counts. V usage is TRBV7-2 and J usage is TRBJ1-2; TRBD1 matches 8 bases. This CDR3 region has 14 residues. Germline V lookup: CDR1 SGHTA, CDR2 FQGNSA. J gave up 7 bases and V 7 bases, and 11 bases lay outside the gene matches. The CDR3: CASTLGTGGGGYTF. Written as DNA, the CDR3 is TGTGCCAGCACATTAGGGACAGGCGGCGGTGGCTACACCTTC.

The chain joins TRBV24-1 to TRBJ2-3; TRBD2 is a possible D gene (6 bases). The CDR3 runs to 15 residues. Trimming pared 6 bases from V and 0 bases from J, leaving 12 bases between. Germline lookup yields CDR1 KGHDR and CDR2 SFDVKD. CDR3 region: CATSLGGASTDTQYF. In DNA, the CDR3 is TGTGCCACCAGTCTGGGCGGGGCCAGCACAGATACGCAGTATTTT.

The table lists this clonotype with many counts. The V call is TRBV5-1, the J call TRBJ2-5; maybe TRBD2 (5 bases). Trimming pared 0 bases from V and 3 bases from J, leaving 9 bases between. The CDR3 length is 14 residues. Per germline, CDR1 SGHRS and CDR2 YFSETQ. For the CDR3, the DNA is TGCGCCAGCAGCTTGGCCGGGGTGGAAGAGACCCAGTACTTC. Its translation: CASSLAGVEETQYF.

This clonotype was found a few times. The chain recombines TRBV3-1 with TRBJ2-3; D assignment may be TRBD1 or TRBD2 (6 bases each). Trimming pared 0 bases from V and 4 bases from J, leaving 14 bases between. This CDR3 is built from 16 residues. CDR1 is LGHDT and CDR2 is YNNKEL in the germline V gene (reference sequence). The CDR3 is CASSQEGGSRADTQYF. DNA for the CDR3: TGTGCCAGCAGCCAAGAAGGGGGGTCTCGGGCAGATACGCAGTATTTT.

This clonotype was seen ten or more times. The V gene is TRBV28, the J gene TRBJ2-3; D gene unclear. Per the germline V gene, CDR1 is MDHEN and CDR2 is SYDVKM. The CDR3 contains 12 residues. V lost 7 bases to trimming and J lost 7 bases, with 12 bases between them. The CDR3 loop is CASMRRRNTQYF. The CDR3 DNA is TGTGCCAGCATGAGACGAAGAAATACGCAGTATTTT.

The chain couples TRBV28 to TRBJ1-2; a weak D match, TRBD1 (6 bases). The ends were cut back, 6 bases at V and 0 bases at J, with 14 bases in the middle. This CDR3 is built from 15 residues. The germline V gene encodes CDR1 MDHEN and CDR2 SYDVKM. In nucleotides, the CDR3 is TGTGCCAGCAGACGGCAGGGGTCCCCTAACTATGGCTACACCTTC. Protein: CASRRQGSPNYGYTF.

There are many counts of this clonotype. The chain links TRBV5-1 to TRBJ2-1; D remains ambiguous. This CDR3 has 11 residues. V was cut by 4 bases and J by 5 bases, with 4 bases left in between. Germline values: CDR1 SGHRS, CDR2 YFSETQ. The DNA of the CDR3 is TGCGCCAGCAGCCGGAACAATGAGCAGTTCTTC. Protein sequence: CASSRNNEQFF.

This sequence joins TRBV6-2 or TRBV6-3 and TRBJ2-2; D is perhaps TRBD1 (6 bases). The V gene lost 6 bases and the J gene lost 0 bases, with 29 bases spanning the gap. Germline loops: CDR1 MNHEY, CDR2 SVGEGT. There are 21 residues in the CDR3. CDR3 DNA: TGTGCCAGCAGACAACATAGGGTGACAGGCTCCCTTCTAGCGAACACCGGGGAGCTGTTTTTT. It yields the protein CASRQHRVTGSLLANTGELFF.

This clonotype showed up many times. This chain links TRBV28 with TRBJ2-7; tentative D call: TRBD1 (6 bases). Germline-derived CDR1 and CDR2 are MDHEN and SYDVKM. CDR3 length: 13 residues. V lost 8 bases to trimming and J lost 6 bases, with 17 bases between them. The CDR3 loop reads CASEIIGGREQYF. The CDR3 DNA is TGTGCCAGCGAAATAATAGGGGGTCGCGAGCAGTACTTC. Variable domain in full (rest from reference TRBV28 and TRBJ2-7): DVKVTQSSRYLVKRTGEKVFLECVQDMDHENMFWYRQDPGLGLRLIYFSYDVKMKEKGDIPEGYSVSREKKERFSLILESASTNQTSMYLCASEIIGGREQYFGPGTRLTVT.

The gene calls are TRBV4-3 and TRBJ1-1; D remains ambiguous. V lost 1 base and J 0 bases, leaving 9 bases between the germline ends. The germline V gene encodes CDR1 LGHNA and CDR2 YSLEER. The CDR3 runs to 15 residues. In DNA form, the CDR3 reads TGCGCCAGCAGCCAAGTAGCGGTCATGAACACTGAAGCTTTCTTT. Protein: CASSQVAVMNTEAFF.

There are a few counts of this clonotype. The CDR3 loop reads CSVLTGEAFF. The CDR3 coding sequence is TGCAGCGTGCTAACAGGGGAAGCTTTCTTT. The chain carries TRBV29-1 and TRBJ1-1; a possible D gene is TRBD1 (6 bases). This CDR3 is 10 amino acids long. From germline, CDR1 is SQVTM and CDR2 ANQGSEA. V lost 6 bases to trimming and J lost 8 bases, with 10 bases between them.

The sample holds many counts of this clonotype. J is TRBJ2-1 and V is TRBV11-2; D is ambiguous. The CDR3 loop spans 17 amino acids. The V and J ends lost 5 bases and 0 bases respectively, with 17 bases between them. Germline-derived CDR1 and CDR2 are SGHAT and FQNNGV. This chain's CDR3 is CASSQVEYPSSYNEQFF. In nucleotides, the CDR3 is TGTGCCAGCAGCCAAGTCGAGTATCCCAGCTCCTACAATGAGCAGTTCTTC. Drawing the rest from reference TRBV11-2 and TRBJ2-1, the complete variable domain is EAGVAQSPRYKIIEKRQSVAFWCNPISGHATLYWYQQILGQGPKLLIQFQNNGVVDDSQLPKDRFSAERLKGVDSTLKIQPAKLEDSAVYLCASSQVEYPSSYNEQFFGPGTRLTVL.